Each of the 7 T cell receptor beta chains below was sequenced from the same sample in a study of regulatory T cells in long-lasting Graves disease. Combining iRepertoire HTBI primers with Arm-PCR of CDR3 regions, the authors built TCR beta libraries. Each CDR3 protein is one row after TCRdb ran MiXCR on the multiplex PCR reads. Of just over 600,000 distinct CDR3 sequences in the sample, 15% to 20% were seen once. Time point here: newly diagnosed GD, antithyroid drugs for less than 3 months. The TCR library was made from RNA that had been extracted from PBMCs in TRIzol. The data also belong to a second study, concerning T cells in Graves' hyperthyroidism and ophthalmopathy.

The material was peripheral blood mononuclear cells (PBMCs), obtained at new diagnosis, from a patient treated with antithyroid drugs. Receptors were obtained from a woman in her twenties or thirties with Graves disease.

In this sample, this clonotype turned up many times. The V and J genes are TRBV6-2 or TRBV6-3 and TRBJ2-2, with 13 bases matching TRBD2. Trimming removed 8 bases from V and 1 base from J; junction bases left unmatched: 4. The CDR3 runs to 16 residues. The germline V gene encodes CDR1 MNHEY and CDR2 SVGEGT. The CDR3 DNA is TGTGCCAGCCGCAGGACTAGCGGGGGGAACACCGGGGAGCTGTTTTTT. Protein product: CASRRTSGGNTGELFF.

This clonotype showed up just a few times. The chain uses TRBV11-2 and TRBJ2-1; 9 bases map to TRBD1. The CDR3 length is 14 residues. Trimming removed 5 bases from V and 6 bases from J; junction bases left unmatched: 5. The germline CDR1 and CDR2 sequences are SGHAT and FQNNGV. The CDR3 is CASSHWDRVNEQFF. CDR3 in DNA: TGTGCCAGCAGCCACTGGGACAGGGTCAATGAGCAGTTCTTC.

This clonotype was counted ten times or more. The chain carries TRBV3-1 and TRBJ1-3, with a tentative D call TRBD1 (5 bases). This CDR3 comprises 14 residues. CDR1 and CDR2 (germline): LGHDT, YNNKEL (reference sequence). Trimming removed 4 bases from V and 4 bases from J, with 11 bases in between. The chain's CDR3 is CASSPTVNGNTIYF. CDR3 in DNA: TGTGCCAGCAGCCCGACAGTCAACGGAAACACCATATATTTT.

At least ten counts were recorded for this clonotype. The V gene is TRBV20-1, the J gene TRBJ1-1; D gene uncertain. Trimming pared 0 bases from V and 1 base from J, leaving 18 bases between. The germline gives CDR1 DFQATT, CDR2 SNEGSKA (reference sequence). This CDR3 spans 17 amino acids. The CDR3 region has the DNA TGCAGTGCTAGAGATGTCTGGGGTGTATCCAGGAACACTGAAGCTTTCTTT. The encoded protein is CSARDVWGVSRNTEAFF.

On this clonotype itself: A much larger clone is a single base away; this may be a read error. The CDR3 does not end in the conserved phenylalanine or tryptophan, so this is likely a read error. This chain uses TRBV2 with TRBJ2-1, with D possibly being TRBD1 or TRBD2 (6 bases each). The V gene's germline CDR1 is SNHLY and CDR2 FYNNEI. This CDR3 is 15 amino acids long. Trimming took off 8 bases at V and 6 bases at J, with 20 bases between the two ends. The DNA of the CDR3 is TGTGCCAGCTCGTACAGTGGGGGGCAGGGCAATGAGCAGTTCTCC. It codes for CASSYSGGQGNEQFS.

As concerns this clonotype: A much larger clone is a single base away; this may be a read error. The V gene is TRBV7-2, the J gene TRBJ2-7; a weak D match, TRBD1 (5 bases). The CDR3 sequence is 14 residues long. The germline V and J ends were trimmed by 5 bases and 2 bases, with 13 bases remaining between them. Germline V gene lookup returns CDR1 SGHTA and CDR2 FQGNSA. The CDR3 DNA reads TGTGCCAGCAGCCCTAGGGCAGGGCCCTACGAGCAGTACTTC. This gives the protein CASSPRAGPYEQYF.

This clonotype was recorded at least ten times. The chain carries TRBV20-1 and TRBJ2-3, with 11 bases matching TRBD2. The CDR3 totals 20 residues. Germline trimming cut 1 base from V and 2 bases from J; bases unmatched to any gene: 17. CDR1 and CDR2 from the germline V gene are DFQATT and SNEGSKA (reference sequence). The DNA for the CDR3 is TGCAGTGCTAGAGGCTCGCCGGGACTAGCGGAGGGGGGATTCACAGATACGCAGTATTTT. Protein product: CSARGSPGLAEGGFTDTQYF.